This T cell receptor (beta chain) was sequenced for a study of cytomegalovirus exposure and HLA in healthy donors. Study results and limitations: The classifier, whose performance was assessed in both the original and validation cohorts, reportedly diagnosed cytomegalovirus status with high specificity and sensitivity. The TCR clusters that emerged in the first cohort tended, a later analysis found, to co-occur in the roughly 120 validation repertoires.

Clones were sequenced by immunoSEQ multiplex PCR, and TCRdb holds only the in-frame ones, with some missing. The table records 150,000 to 200,000 clones, approximately 80% of them present only once. A word on this clone: Its antigen is as yet unknown.

The receptor was isolated from a man aged 25 to 40 in good health and CMV-seropositive. Sequencing input: PBMCs.

CDR3 region: CASSFRGNYGYTF. The CDR3 coding sequence is TGTGCCAGCAGCTTTCGGGGTAACTATGGCTACACCTTC. The V and J genes are TRBV7-3 and TRBJ1-2; D gene unclear. V lost 3 bases and J lost 1, with 6 bases in between. The CDR3 spans 13 residues. CDR1 and CDR2 from the germline V gene are SGHTA and FQGTGA. The whole variable domain, remainder taken from reference TRBV7-3 and TRBJ1-2, is GAGVSQTPSNKVTEKGKYVELRCDPISGHTALYWYRQSLGQGPEFLIYFQGTGAADDSGLPNDRFFAVRPEGSVSTLKIQRTERGDSAVYLCASSFRGNYGYTFGSGTRLTVV.